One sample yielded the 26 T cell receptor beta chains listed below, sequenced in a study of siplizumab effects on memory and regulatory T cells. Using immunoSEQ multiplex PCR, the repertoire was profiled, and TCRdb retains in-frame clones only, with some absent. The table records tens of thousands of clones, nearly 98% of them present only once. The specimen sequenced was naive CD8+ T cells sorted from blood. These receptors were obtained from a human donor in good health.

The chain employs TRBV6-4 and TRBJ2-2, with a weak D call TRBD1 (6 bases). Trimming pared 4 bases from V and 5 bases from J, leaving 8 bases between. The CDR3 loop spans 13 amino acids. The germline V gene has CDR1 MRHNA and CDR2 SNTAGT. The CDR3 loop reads CASSVTGTGELFF. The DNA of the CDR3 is TGTGCCAGCAGTGTAACAGGGACCGGGGAGCTGTTTTTT.

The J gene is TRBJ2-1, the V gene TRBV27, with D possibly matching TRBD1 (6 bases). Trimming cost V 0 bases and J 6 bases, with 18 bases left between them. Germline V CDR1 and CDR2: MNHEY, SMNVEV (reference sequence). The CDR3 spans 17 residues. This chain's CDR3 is CASSLSALGAVGNEQFF. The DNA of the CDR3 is TGTGCCAGCAGTTTATCGGCCCTGGGGGCCGTGGGCAATGAGCAGTTCTTC.

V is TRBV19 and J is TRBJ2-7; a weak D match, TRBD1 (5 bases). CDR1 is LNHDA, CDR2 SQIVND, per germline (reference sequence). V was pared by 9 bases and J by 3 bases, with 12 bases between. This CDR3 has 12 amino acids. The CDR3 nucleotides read TGTGCCAGATTCGACAGATACTACGAGCAGTACTTC. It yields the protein CARFDRYYEQYF.

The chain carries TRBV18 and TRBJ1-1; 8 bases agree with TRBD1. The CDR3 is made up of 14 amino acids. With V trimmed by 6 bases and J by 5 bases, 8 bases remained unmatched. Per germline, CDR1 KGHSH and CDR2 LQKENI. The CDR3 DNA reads TGTGCCAGCTCCCCTGGACAGGGTGTGACTGAAGCTTTCTTT. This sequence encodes CASSPGQGVTEAFF.

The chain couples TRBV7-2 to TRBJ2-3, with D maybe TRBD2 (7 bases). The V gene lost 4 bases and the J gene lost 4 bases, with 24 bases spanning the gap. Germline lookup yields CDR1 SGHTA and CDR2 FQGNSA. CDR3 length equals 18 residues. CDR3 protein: CASSSDYRGGRKADTQYF. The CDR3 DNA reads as TGTGCCAGCAGCTCGGATTATAGGGGGGGAAGGAAAGCAGATACGCAGTATTTT.

CDR3 DNA sequence: TGCGCCAGCAGTGAGGAGGGGGCCGGCACCGGGGAGCTGTTTTTT. This gives the protein CASSEEGAGTGELFF. The rearrangement joins TRBV10-2 to TRBJ2-2; 7 bases line up with TRBD1. Trimming removed 2 bases from V and 4 bases from J; junction bases left unmatched: 4. The germline V gene encodes CDR1 WSHSY and CDR2 SAAADI. The CDR3 contains 15 residues.

CDR3 coding DNA: TGTGCCAGCAGTTACGGAGGGAACCAAGAGACCCAGTACTTC. It specifies CASSYGGNQETQYF. This chain links TRBV6-5 with TRBJ2-5; D possibly corresponds to TRBD2 (6 bases). Germline CDR1 and CDR2: MNHEY and SVGAGI. Deletions cut 2 bases from V and 0 bases from J, with 7 bases between. This CDR3 is built from 14 residues.

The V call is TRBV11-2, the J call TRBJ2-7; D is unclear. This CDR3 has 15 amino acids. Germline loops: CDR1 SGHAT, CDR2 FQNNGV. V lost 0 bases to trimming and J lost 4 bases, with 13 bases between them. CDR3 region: CASSLDYGERYEQYF. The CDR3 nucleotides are TGTGCCAGCAGCTTAGATTACGGCGAGCGTTACGAGCAGTACTTC.

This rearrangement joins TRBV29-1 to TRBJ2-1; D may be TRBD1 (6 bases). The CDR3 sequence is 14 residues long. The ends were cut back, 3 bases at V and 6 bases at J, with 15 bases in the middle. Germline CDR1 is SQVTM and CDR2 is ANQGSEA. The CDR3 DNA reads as TGCAGCGTTGAGGGGGCCCCAAAGGGCAATGAGCAGTTCTTC. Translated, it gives CSVEGAPKGNEQFF.

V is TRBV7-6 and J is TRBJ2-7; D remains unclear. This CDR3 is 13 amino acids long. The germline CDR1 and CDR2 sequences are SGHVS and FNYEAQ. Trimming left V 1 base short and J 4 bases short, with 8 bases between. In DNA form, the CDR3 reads TGTGCCAGCAGCTTAGGTACTCAGTACGAGCAGTACTTC. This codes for CASSLGTQYEQYF.

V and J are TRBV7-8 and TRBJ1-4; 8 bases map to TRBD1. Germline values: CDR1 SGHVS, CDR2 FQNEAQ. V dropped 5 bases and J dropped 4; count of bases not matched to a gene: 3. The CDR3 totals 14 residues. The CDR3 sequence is CASSQGAGNEKLFF. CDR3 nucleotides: TGTGCCAGCAGCCAGGGGGCGGGTAATGAAAAACTGTTTTTT.

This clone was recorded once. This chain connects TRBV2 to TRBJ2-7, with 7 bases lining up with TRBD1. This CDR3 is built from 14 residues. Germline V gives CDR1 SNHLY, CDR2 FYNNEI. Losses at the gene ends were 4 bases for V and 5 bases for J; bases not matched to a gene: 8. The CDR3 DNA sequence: TGTGCCAGCAGTGCTGAACAGGGGACCGACGAGCAGTACTTC. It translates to CASSAEQGTDEQYF.

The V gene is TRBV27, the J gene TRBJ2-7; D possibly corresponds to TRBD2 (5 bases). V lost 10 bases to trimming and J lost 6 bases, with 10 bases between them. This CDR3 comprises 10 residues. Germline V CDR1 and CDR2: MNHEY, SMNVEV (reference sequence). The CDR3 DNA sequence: TGTGCCACCTGGGCGGGCGAGCAGTACTTC. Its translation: CATWAGEQYF.

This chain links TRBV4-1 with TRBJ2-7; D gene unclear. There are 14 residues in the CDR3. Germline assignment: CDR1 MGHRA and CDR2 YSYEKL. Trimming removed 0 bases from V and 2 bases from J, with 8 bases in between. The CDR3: CASSQEAIAYEQYF. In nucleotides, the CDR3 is TGCGCCAGCAGCCAAGAAGCGATCGCCTACGAGCAGTACTTC.

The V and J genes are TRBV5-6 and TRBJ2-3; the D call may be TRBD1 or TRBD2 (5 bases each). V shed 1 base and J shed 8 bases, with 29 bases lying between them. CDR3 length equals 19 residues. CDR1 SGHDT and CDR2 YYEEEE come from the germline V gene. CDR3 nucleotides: TGTGCCAGCAGCTTGCCGGAACTCTCGGGACGTAGCCTCCCATCTACGCAGTATTTT. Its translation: CASSLPELSGRSLPSTQYF.

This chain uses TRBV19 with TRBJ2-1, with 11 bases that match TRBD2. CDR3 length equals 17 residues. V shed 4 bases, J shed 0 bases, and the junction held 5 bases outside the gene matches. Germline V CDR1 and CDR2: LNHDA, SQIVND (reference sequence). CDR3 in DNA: TGTGCCAGTAGTACCTCTAGCGGGGGGATCTCCTACAATGAGCAGTTCTTC. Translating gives CASSTSSGGISYNEQFF.

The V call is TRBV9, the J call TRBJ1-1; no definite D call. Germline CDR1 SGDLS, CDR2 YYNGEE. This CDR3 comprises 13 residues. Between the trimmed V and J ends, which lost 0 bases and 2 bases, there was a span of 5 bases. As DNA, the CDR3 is TGTGCCAGCAGCGTAGTGAGTAACACTGAAGCTTTCTTT. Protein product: CASSVVSNTEAFF.

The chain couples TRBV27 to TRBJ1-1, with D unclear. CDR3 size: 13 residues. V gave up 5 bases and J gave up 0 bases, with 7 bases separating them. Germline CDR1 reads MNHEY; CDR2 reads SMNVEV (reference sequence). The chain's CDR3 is CASSLGMNTEAFF. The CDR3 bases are TGTGCCAGCAGTCTGGGCATGAACACTGAAGCTTTCTTT.

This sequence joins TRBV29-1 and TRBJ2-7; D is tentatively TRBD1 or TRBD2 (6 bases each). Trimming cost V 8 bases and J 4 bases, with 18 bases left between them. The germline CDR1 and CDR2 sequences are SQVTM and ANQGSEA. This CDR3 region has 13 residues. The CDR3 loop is CSLGWGAGYEQYF. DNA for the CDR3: TGCAGCCTCGGTTGGGGGGCAGGGTACGAGCAGTACTTC.

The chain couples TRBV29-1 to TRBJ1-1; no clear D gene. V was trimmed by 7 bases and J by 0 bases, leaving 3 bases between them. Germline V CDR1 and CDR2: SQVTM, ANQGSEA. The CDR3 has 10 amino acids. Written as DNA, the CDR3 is TGCAGCGACCTGAACACTGAAGCTTTCTTT. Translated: CSDLNTEAFF.

The CDR3: CASSLSSPLHF. CDR3 bases: TGTGCCAGCAGCTTAAGTTCACCCCTCCACTTT. The chain carries TRBV7-2 and TRBJ1-6; D unresolved. Germline V lookup: CDR1 SGHTA, CDR2 FQGNSA. V lost 2 bases and J 9 bases, leaving 2 bases between the germline ends. The CDR3 is 11 residues long.

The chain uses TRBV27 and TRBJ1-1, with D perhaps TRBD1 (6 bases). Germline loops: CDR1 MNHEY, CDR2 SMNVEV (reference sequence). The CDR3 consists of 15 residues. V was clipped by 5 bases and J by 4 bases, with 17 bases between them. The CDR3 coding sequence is TGTGCCAGCAGTCCCCAGGGAGGGGGAAGCACTGAAGCTTTCTTT. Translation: CASSPQGGGSTEAFF.

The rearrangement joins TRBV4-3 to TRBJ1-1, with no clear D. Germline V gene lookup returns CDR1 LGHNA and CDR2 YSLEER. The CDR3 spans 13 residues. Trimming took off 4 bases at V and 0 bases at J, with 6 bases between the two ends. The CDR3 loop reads CASSPALNTEAFF. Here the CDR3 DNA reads TGCGCCAGCAGCCCCGCACTGAACACTGAAGCTTTCTTT.

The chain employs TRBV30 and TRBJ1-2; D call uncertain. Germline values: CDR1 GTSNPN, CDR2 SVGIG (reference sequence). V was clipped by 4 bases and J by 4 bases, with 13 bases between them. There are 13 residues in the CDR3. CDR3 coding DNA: TGTGCCTGGACCCTTACCGGTAGCTATGGCTACACCTTC. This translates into CAWTLTGSYGYTF.

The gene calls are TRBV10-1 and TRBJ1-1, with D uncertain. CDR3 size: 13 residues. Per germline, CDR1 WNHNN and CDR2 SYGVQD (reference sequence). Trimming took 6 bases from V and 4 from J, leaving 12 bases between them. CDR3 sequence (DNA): TGCGCCAGCAGGGCCGACTTGGGCACTGAAGCTTTCTTT. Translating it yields CASRADLGTEAFF.

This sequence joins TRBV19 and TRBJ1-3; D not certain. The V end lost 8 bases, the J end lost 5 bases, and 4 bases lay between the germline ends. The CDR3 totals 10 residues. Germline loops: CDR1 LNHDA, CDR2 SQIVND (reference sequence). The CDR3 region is CASARNTIYF. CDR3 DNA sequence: TGTGCCAGTGCCCGAAACACCATATATTTT.